A single sample is the source of the 18 T cell receptor beta chains below, sequenced in a study of CD8+CD57+ T cells in acquired aplastic anemia. CD8+CD57+ cell expansion, shown by flow cytometry, had occurred in the patients selected for sequencing. For CDR3 and TCR beta VDJ profiling, genomic DNA was the template used. TCRdb ran MiXCR on the reads and lists one entry per CDR3 protein. The repertoire holds roughly 180,000 distinct CDR3 sequences, with 50% to 65% as singletons. Sequencing used sorted CD4+, CD8+, or CD8+CD57+ T cells (not recorded which) from PBMCs. These receptors all stem from a human donor with aplastic anemia.

This clonotype was seen repeatedly, ten times or more. J is TRBJ1-1 and V is TRBV7-8, with D perhaps TRBD1 (5 bases). With 1 base removed from V and 3 bases from J, the gap between germline ends came to 12 bases. Looked up from germline, CDR1 is SGHVS and CDR2 is FQNEAQ. The CDR3 has 15 residues. The CDR3 nucleotides are TGTGCCAGCAGCTTAGTAGCAGGGTGGTACACTGAAGCTTTCTTT. It encodes CASSLVAGWYTEAFF.

V usage is TRBV9 and J usage is TRBJ1-1; D gene unclear. The CDR3 covers 11 residues. With 4 bases removed from V and 6 bases from J, the gap between germline ends came to 7 bases. CDR1 is SGDLS and CDR2 is YYNGEE in the germline V gene. DNA of the CDR3: TGTGCCAGCAGCCAATCCGCTGAAGCTTTCTTT. Protein sequence: CASSQSAEAFF.

V gene TRBV11-3 combines with J gene TRBJ2-2; unclear D gene. The CDR3 extends over 14 amino acids. V lost 6 bases and J 7 bases, leaving 15 bases between the germline ends. Germline V gene sequence: CDR1 SGHNT, CDR2 YENEEA. CDR3 nucleotides: TGTGCCAGCAGTCCCAGAGGCCGTAACGGGGAGCTGTTTTTT. It is translated as CASSPRGRNGELFF.

CDR3 nucleotides: TGCGCCAGCAGTGAGTCCTTACCGGGACAGGGACCGTTCTTC. As protein: CASSESLPGQGPFF. This chain connects TRBV10-2 to TRBJ2-1; 9 bases fit TRBD1. Germline V gene lookup returns CDR1 WSHSY and CDR2 SAAADI. V was pared by 0 bases and J by 15 bases, with 9 bases of the junction left unmatched. The CDR3 length is 14 residues.

The J gene is TRBJ2-5, the V gene TRBV7-9; a possible D gene is TRBD2 (5 bases). The CDR3 has 15 amino acids. V lost 1 base and J 4 bases, leaving 13 bases between the germline ends. Germline V gives CDR1 SEHNR, CDR2 FQNEAQ (reference sequence). The DNA for the CDR3 is TGTGCCAGCAGCTTAGGAGCTAGCCCCGGAGAGACCCAGTACTTC. Translating it yields CASSLGASPGETQYF.

CDR3 bases: TGTGCCAGCATGGCAGGGCAGGGGGCGGCCGGGGAGCTGTTTTTT. It yields the protein CASMAGQGAAGELFF. This chain joins TRBV2 and TRBJ2-2, with 8 bases identical to TRBD1. The CDR3 is 15 amino acids. In germline, CDR1 is SNHLY, CDR2 FYNNEI. The V gene end was trimmed by 7 bases and the J gene end by 6 bases; junction bases not matched to a gene: 10.

The chain is built from TRBV2 and TRBJ1-1; maybe TRBD1 (5 bases). The CDR3 is 16 amino acids. Trimming removed 4 bases at V and 0 bases at J, with 15 bases between. Germline CDR1 is SNHLY and CDR2 is FYNNEI. For the CDR3, the DNA is TGTGCCAGCAGTGTGAGCAGGGTATTCATGAACACTGAAGCTTTCTTT. This translates into CASSVSRVFMNTEAFF. The whole variable domain, filled in from reference TRBV2 and TRBJ1-1, reads EPEVTQTPSHQVTQMGQEVILRCVPISNHLYFYWYRQILGQKVEFLVSFYNNEISEKSEIFDDQFSVERPDGSNFTLKIRSTKLEDSAMYFCASSVSRVFMNTEAFFGQGTRLTVV.

The chain uses TRBV2 and TRBJ2-7, with D tentatively TRBD2 (5 bases). The length of the CDR3 is 14 residues. CDR1 is SNHLY, CDR2 FYNNEI, per germline. Between the trimmed V and J ends, which lost 4 bases and 0 bases, there was a span of 10 bases. Here the CDR3 reads CASSASAGSYEQYF. CDR3 in DNA: TGTGCCAGCAGTGCCTCGGCGGGCTCCTACGAGCAGTACTTC.

CDR3 DNA sequence: TGTGCCAGCAGCACTGGACTAGCGGGAGGTTCTGAGACCCAGTACTTC. This gives the protein CASSTGLAGGSETQYF. The chain combines TRBV7-9 with TRBJ2-5, with 14 bases identical to TRBD2. CDR3 size: 16 residues. V was clipped by 5 bases and J by 5 bases; unmatched bases: 7. Germline loops: CDR1 SEHNR, CDR2 FQNEAQ (reference sequence).

This clonotype occurred once. The chain uses TRBV2 and TRBJ2-7; 9 nucleotides align to TRBD1. Per the germline V gene, CDR1 is SNHLY and CDR2 is FYNNEI. The J segment lost 4 bases and the V segment lost 4 bases, leaving 5 bases of the junction unmatched. This CDR3 has 14 residues. Written as DNA, the CDR3 is TGTGCCAGCAGTGTACAGGGGGCGCAGTACGAGCAGTACTTC. This translates into CASSVQGAQYEQYF.

This sequence joins TRBV7-3 and TRBJ2-1; D might be TRBD1 (6 bases). V was cut by 3 bases and J by 10 bases, with 13 bases left in between. CDR1 and CDR2 (germline): SGHTA, FQGTGA. The CDR3 loop spans 13 amino acids. The CDR3: CASSFTGSGEQFF. CDR3 coding DNA: TGTGCCAGCAGCTTCACAGGGTCCGGGGAGCAGTTCTTC.

Regarding this clonotype: Without the conserved terminal phenylalanine or tryptophan, this CDR3 likely stems from a read error. CDR3 sequence (DNA): TGTGCCAGCAGCGCCGGGACAGGGACGGGGGAGCTGTTTCTT. Protein sequence: CASSAGTGTGELFL. The V call is TRBV5-8, the J call TRBJ2-2, with TRBD1 identical over 9 bases. Germline lookup yields CDR1 SGHTS and CDR2 YDEGEE. The length of the CDR3 is 14 residues. V lost 4 bases and J lost 8; bases outside the gene matches: 6.

In this sample, this clonotype turned up a few times. The V call is TRBV19, the J call TRBJ2-1; weak D call: TRBD1 (5 bases). Germline lookup yields CDR1 LNHDA and CDR2 SQIVND (reference sequence). CDR3 length equals 11 residues. The V and J ends lost 5 bases and 13 bases respectively, with 12 bases between them. The CDR3 sequence: CASSVGAGQFF. In DNA form, the CDR3 reads TGTGCCAGTAGTGTAGGGGCAGGCCAGTTCTTC.

The rearrangement uses TRBV25-1 and TRBJ2-7; 11 bases align to TRBD1. The CDR3 is made up of 17 amino acids. CDR1 and CDR2 (germline): MGHDK, SYGVNS. V trimming: 3 bases; J trimming: 3 bases; junction bases outside the gene matches: 10. The CDR3 is CASSDLLGQGAIYEQYF. Written as DNA, the CDR3 is TGTGCCAGCAGTGACCTCCTTGGACAGGGGGCTATCTACGAGCAGTACTTC.

To note about this clonotype: A much larger clone differs from this one at a single base, so this may be a read error. The chain is built from TRBV5-1 and TRBJ1-1; TRBD1 is a possible D gene (5 bases). Trimming took 0 bases from V and 8 from J, leaving 11 bases between them. The CDR3 has 13 amino acids. Germline V gene sequence: CDR1 SGHRS, CDR2 YFSETQ. The CDR3 here is CASSLGGLTEAFF. The DNA for the CDR3 is TGCGCCAGCAGCTTGGGGGGACTCACGGAAGCTTTCTTT.

Remarks on this clonotype: One end of the junction does not line up with germline, which may come from a read error. The chain is built from TRBV20-1 and TRBJ1-1; the D gene is possibly TRBD1 (5 bases). The CDR3 consists of 14 residues. Germline V gene data show CDR1 as DFQATT and CDR2 as SNEGSKA (reference sequence). The CDR3 is CSANRQRMNTEAFF. The CDR3 DNA sequence: TGCAGTGCTAACCGACAGAGAATGAACACTGAGGCTTTCTTT.

This clonotype was seen at least ten times. The gene calls are TRBV5-1 and TRBJ2-7, with a possible D match to TRBD2 (5 bases). V dropped 0 bases and J dropped 6 bases, with 7 bases sitting between them. This CDR3 is 12 amino acids long. Germline V gene sequence: CDR1 SGHRS, CDR2 YFSETQ. The chain's CDR3 is CASSLAGFEQYF. Here the CDR3 DNA reads TGCGCCAGCAGCTTGGCGGGGTTCGAGCAGTACTTC.

To note about this clonotype: A read error may produce the germline difference seen at one junction end. The chain has TRBV5-1 and TRBJ1-1; possibly TRBD1 for D (6 bases). This CDR3 spans 14 amino acids. Germline assignment: CDR1 SGHRS and CDR2 YFSETQ. CDR3 in DNA: TGTGCCAGCAAGCTTGGGGGCATGAACACTGAAGCTTTCTTT. Translated, it gives CASKLGGMNTEAFF. The whole variable domain, filled in from reference TRBV5-1 and TRBJ1-1, reads KAGVTQTPRYLIKTRGQQVTLSCSPISGHRSVSWYQQTPGQGLQFLFEYFSETQRNKGNFPGRFSGRQFSNSRSEMNVSTLELGDSALYLCASKLGGMNTEAFFGQGTRLTVV.